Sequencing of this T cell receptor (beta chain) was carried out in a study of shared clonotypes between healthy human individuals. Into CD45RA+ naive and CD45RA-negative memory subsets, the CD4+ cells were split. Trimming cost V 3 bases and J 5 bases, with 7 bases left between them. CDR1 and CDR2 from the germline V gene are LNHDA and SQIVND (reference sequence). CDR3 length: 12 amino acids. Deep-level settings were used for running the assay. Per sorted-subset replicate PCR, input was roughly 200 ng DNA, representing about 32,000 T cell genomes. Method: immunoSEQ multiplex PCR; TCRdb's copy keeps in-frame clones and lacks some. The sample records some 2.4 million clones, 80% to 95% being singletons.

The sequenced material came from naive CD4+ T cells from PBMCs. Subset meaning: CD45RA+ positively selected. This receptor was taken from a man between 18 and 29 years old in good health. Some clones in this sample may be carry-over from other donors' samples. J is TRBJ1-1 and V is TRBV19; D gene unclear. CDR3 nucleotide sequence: TGTGCCAGTAGTATGGCGGGGACTGAAGCTTTCTTT. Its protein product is CASSMAGTEAFF.